This TCR beta chain was profiled in a study of blood T cells in healthy people across ages. This clonotype was seen once. Per the germline V gene, CDR1 is SQVTM and CDR2 is ANQGSEA. The length of the CDR3 is 14 residues. A J-beta primer mix and a sample-barcoded 5' primer were used in a second PCR of roughly 7 to 12 cycles. In TCRdb, the 5' RACE reads were re-called with MiXCR into one record per CDR3 protein. This sample carries about 1.5 million distinct CDR3 sequences, under 55% of them seen once, and the ten largest clones take approximately 4%. The sequenced material came from blood. V is TRBV29-1 and J is TRBJ2-7, with 7 bases matching TRBD2. The better agreement between TRBJ2-5 and the DNA end casts doubt on the J call. The origin of this receptor is a woman aged 18-30 years in good health. The CDR3 nucleotides are TGCAGCGTTGTGTCGCTAGCGGCTTCTGGGACCCAGTACTTC. The encoded protein is CSVVSLAASGTQYF.